This section outlines one T cell receptor beta chain sequence together with its context. Antigen specificity is unknown. The record originates from a study of T cells in narcolepsy. Study-wide context: Healthy controls were enrolled alongside patients with narcolepsy type 1 or type 2.

Using immunoSEQ multiplex PCR, the repertoire was profiled, and TCRdb retains in-frame clones only, with some absent. Found here are tens of thousands of clones, more than 70% of them singletons; the top ten hold 1.2%. Whole-study results and caveats: No autoreactive T cell clone sequences appeared in some memory CD4+ repertoires. Same-patient CSF and blood CD4+ T cell clonotypes included HCRT-specific and TRIB2-specific autoreactive ones.

V lost 4 bases and J lost 3, with 10 bases in between. The CDR3 runs to 13 residues. From germline, CDR1 is MNHEY and CDR2 SVGAGI. This chain uses TRBV6-5 with TRBJ2-7; D unclear. This receptor was identified in a human donor with narcolepsy. Specimen: CD45RA- memory CD4+ T cells from PBMCs. CDR3 amino acids: CASSFGQYYEQYF. The CDR3 DNA reads as TGTGCCAGCAGTTTCGGGCAGTACTACGAGCAGTACTTC.